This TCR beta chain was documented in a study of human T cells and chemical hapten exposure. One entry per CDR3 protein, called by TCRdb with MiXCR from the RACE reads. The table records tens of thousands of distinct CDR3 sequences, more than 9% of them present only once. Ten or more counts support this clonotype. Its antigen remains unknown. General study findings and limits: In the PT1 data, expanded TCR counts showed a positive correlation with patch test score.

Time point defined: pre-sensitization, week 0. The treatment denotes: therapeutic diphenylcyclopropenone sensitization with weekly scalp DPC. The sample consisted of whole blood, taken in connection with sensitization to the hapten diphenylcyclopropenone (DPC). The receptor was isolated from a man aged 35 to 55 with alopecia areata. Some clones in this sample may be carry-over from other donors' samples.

CDR3 in DNA: TGTGCCAGCTCACCGACGGTAGGGATTAGCTATGGCTACACCTTC. This encodes CASSPTVGISYGYTF. The V call is TRBV18, the J call TRBJ1-2, with D hard to call. The CDR3 is 15 residues long. Germline V gene lookup returns CDR1 KGHSH and CDR2 LQKENI. The V and J ends lost 3 bases and 4 bases respectively, with 15 bases between them.